The clone carrying this T cell receptor (beta chain) was recorded many times. Its antigen is unknown. Trimming took 4 bases from V and 6 from J; bases not matched to a gene: 5. Germline-derived CDR1 and CDR2 are LGHDT and YNNKEL (reference sequence). The CDR3 consists of 13 residues. Each TCR transcript was tagged with a 10-nucleotide random UMI during 5'RACE. In TCRdb, the 5' RACE reads were re-called with MiXCR into one record per CDR3 protein. The table lists some 30,000 distinct CDR3 sequences, under 6.5% of them singletons, with around 2.1% in the top ten. The sample is drawn from a study of neurological immune-mediated disorders. Regarding the study as a whole: None of the CDR3 amino acid sequences in expanded clones turned up in more than one subject, which points to private repertoires in all groups.

The sample comprised CD4+ T cells from blood. The receptor comes from a woman between 50 and 59 years old in good health. The V and J genes are TRBV3-1 and TRBJ1-2; 7 bases are shared with TRBD1. The CDR3 nucleotides read TGTGCCAGCAGCCGAGCCGGGACAGATGGCTACACCTTC. Its protein is CASSRAGTDGYTF. Supplemented by reference TRBV3-1 and TRBJ1-2, the full variable domain reads DTAVSQTPKYLVTQMGNDKSIKCEQNLGHDTMYWYKQDSKKFLKIMFSYNNKELIINETVPNRFSPKSPDKAHLNLHINSLELGDSAVYFCASSRAGTDGYTFGSGTRLTVV.